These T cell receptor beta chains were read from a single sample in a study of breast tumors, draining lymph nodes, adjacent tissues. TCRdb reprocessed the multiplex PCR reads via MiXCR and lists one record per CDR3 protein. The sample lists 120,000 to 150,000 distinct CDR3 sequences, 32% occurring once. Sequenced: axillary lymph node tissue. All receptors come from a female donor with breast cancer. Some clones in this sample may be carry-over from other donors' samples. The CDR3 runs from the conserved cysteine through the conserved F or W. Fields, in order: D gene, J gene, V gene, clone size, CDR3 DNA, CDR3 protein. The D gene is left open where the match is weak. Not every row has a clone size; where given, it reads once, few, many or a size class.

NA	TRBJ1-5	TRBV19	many	TGTGCCAGTAGTACAACCCTCCGGGACAGCAATCAGCCCCAGCATTTT	CASSTTLRDSNQPQHF
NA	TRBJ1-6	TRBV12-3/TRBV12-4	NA	TGTGCCAGCAGTAAAAAGGGGCATAATTTACCTCTCCACTTT	CASSKKGHNLPLHF
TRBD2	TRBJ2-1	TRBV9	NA	TGTGCCAGCAGCGTAGCTAGCGGGGGACGCAATGAGCAGTTCTTC	CASSVASGGRNEQFF
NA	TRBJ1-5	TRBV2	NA	TGTGCCAGCATTAATACCGATCAGCCCCAGCATTTT	CASINTDQPQHF
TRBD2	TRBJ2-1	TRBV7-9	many	TGTGCCAGCAGACCCCCCGGGACTAGACACAATGAGCAGTTCTTC	CASRPPGTRHNEQFF
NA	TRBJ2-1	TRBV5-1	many	TGCGCCAGCAGCTTGGGACCGGGGGACAATGAGCAGTTCTTC	CASSLGPGDNEQFF
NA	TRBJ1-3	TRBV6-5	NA	TGTGCCAGCAGCCCGAATAGAAACACCATATATTTT	CASSPNRNTIYF
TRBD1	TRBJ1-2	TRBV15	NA	TGTGCCACCAGCAGAGGAGGGACAGCCCAGTCCGGCTACACCTTC	CATSRGGTAQSGYTF
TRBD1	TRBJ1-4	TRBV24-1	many	TGTGCCACCAGTGATTCCCCGGACAGGGACGGAACTAATGAAAAACTGTTTTTT	CATSDSPDRDGTNEKLFF
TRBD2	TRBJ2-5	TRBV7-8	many	TGTGCCAGCGTCGTGCTAGCGGAACGACAAGAGACCCAGTACTTC	CASVVLAERQETQYF
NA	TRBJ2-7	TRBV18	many	TGTGCCAGCTCACCTTCCCGCGGGGACGAGCAGTACTTC	CASSPSRGDEQYF
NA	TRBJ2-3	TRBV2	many	TGTGCCAGCACCATAAGCACAGATACGCAGTATTTT	CASTISTDTQYF
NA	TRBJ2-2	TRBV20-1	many	TGCAGTGCCACCGGGCGGTTCTTGGCCGGGGAGCTGTTTTTT	CSATGRFLAGELFF
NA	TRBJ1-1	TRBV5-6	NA	TGTGCCAGCAGCTTGGCCATCAGGGTCTCTGAAGCTTTCTTT	CASSLAIRVSEAFF
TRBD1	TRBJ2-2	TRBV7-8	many	TGTGCCAGCAGCCGGGGACAGGTGAACACCGGGGAGCTGTTTTTT	CASSRGQVNTGELFF
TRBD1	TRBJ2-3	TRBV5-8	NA	TGTGCCAGCAGTACAGGGGGCTCGACAGATACGCAGTATTTT	CASSTGGSTDTQYF
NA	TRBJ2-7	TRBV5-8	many	TGTGCCAGCAGCCCCCGACAGGGGACTAACACCTACGAGCAGTACTTC	CASSPRQGTNTYEQYF
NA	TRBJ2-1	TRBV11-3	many	TGTGCCAGCAGCCGAAAGGGGGGGGTTAACAATGAGCAGTTCTTC	CASSRKGGVNNEQFF
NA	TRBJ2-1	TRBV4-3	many	TGCGCCAGCAGCCAGGCCCGGGGCTCCTACAATGAGCAGTTCTTC	CASSQARGSYNEQFF
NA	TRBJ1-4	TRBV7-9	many	TGTGCCAGCAGCGACGTCCCAATTTCCCAGGGTAATGAAAAACTGTTTTTT	CASSDVPISQGNEKLFF
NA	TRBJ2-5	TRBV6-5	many	TGTGCCAGCAGTGCTGGACGGAAACAAGAGACCCAGTACTTC	CASSAGRKQETQYF
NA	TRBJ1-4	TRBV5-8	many	TGTGCCAGCAGCTTGTTAACGGGAGATGAAAAACTGTTTTTT	CASSLLTGDEKLFF
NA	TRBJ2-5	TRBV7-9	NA	TGTGCCAGCAGCCCCTTGGGACCCCTAGAGGCCCAGTACTTC	CASSPLGPLEAQYF
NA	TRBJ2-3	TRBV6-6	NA	TGTGCCAGCAGTTACTCCCGGGGTATGACAGATACGCAGTATTTT	CASSYSRGMTDTQYF
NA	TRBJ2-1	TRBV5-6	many	TGTGCCAACCCGGGTGGCGGGGCCTTCCCAGTCTATGAGCAGTTCTTC	CANPGGGAFPVYEQFF
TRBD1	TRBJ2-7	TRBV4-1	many	TGCGCCAGCAGCCCCGGGCGGGACAGGGGCTCCTACGAGCAGTACTTC	CASSPGRDRGSYEQYF